This T cell receptor (beta chain) is from a study of blood T cell repertoires in COVID-19. V gave up 5 bases and J gave up 2 bases, with 9 bases separating them. The CDR3 contains 13 residues. Germline loops: CDR1 SGHAT, CDR2 FQNNGV. In the authors' methods: Amplification of reference gene primers was used by the study to estimate nucleated cell counts. Using immunoSEQ multiplex PCR, the repertoire was profiled, and TCRdb retains in-frame clones only, with some absent. That table furnishes V, J and clone size, whereas the DNA furnished D and trimming. The table shows approximately 320,000 clones, with roughly 90% occurring only once.

The clonotype originates from a man in his fifties or sixties who had recovered from COVID-19. Sequences were obtained from PBMCs or T cells enriched from blood (not recorded which). This rearrangement joins TRBV11-2 to TRBJ1-2; no clear D. CDR3 protein: CASSETKNYGYTF. CDR3 DNA: TGTGCCAGCAGCGAAACAAAGAACTATGGCTACACCTTC.